The rows below give T cell receptor beta chains drawn from one sample of a study of T cell responses to AZD1222 COVID-19 vaccine. TCRdb's table, derived via immunoSEQ multiplex PCR, lists solely in-frame clones and lacks some. The data hold under 250,000 clones, with about 93% observed a single time. The sample consisted of peripheral blood, taken on day 0 of MenACWY control vaccination. These receptors came from an adult in good health. CDR3s include the opening cysteine and the closing phenylalanine or tryptophan. A D gene is named only where the DNA matches it firmly. Expanded clones are given a class, and other clones once, few, many or no size at all.

.	TRBV27	TRBJ1-2	TRBD1	16	CARKPEGAFEDYGYTF	TGTGCCAGAAAACCGGAGGGGGCATTCGAGGACTATGGCTACACCTTC
.	TRBV7-9	TRBJ2-1	TRBD1	16	CASSFRTGSSYNEQFF	TGTGCCAGCAGCTTCCGGACAGGGAGCTCCTACAATGAGCAGTTCTTC
.	TRBV5-4	TRBJ2-2	.	13	CASSLGGTGELFF	TGTGCCAGCAGCTTGGGGGGCACCGGGGAGCTGTTTTTT
.	TRBV29-1	TRBJ1-2	TRBD1	14	CSVEDRGRNYGYTF	TGCAGCGTTGAGGACAGGGGGCGCAACTATGGCTACACCTTC
few	TRBV12-2	TRBJ2-7	.	11	CETLPFYEQYF	TGTGAGACCCTCCCCTTCTACGAGCAGTACTTC
once	TRBV20-1	TRBJ2-3	TRBD2	11	CSALEQRGMIF	TGCAGTGCCCTCGAGCAGCGGGGGATGATATTT
.	TRBV10-3	TRBJ2-7	TRBD2	15	CAISGTSGGAYEQYF	TGTGCCATCAGTGGGACTAGCGGGGGGGCCTACGAGCAGTACTTC
.	TRBV19	TRBJ2-3	TRBD1	14	CASSIDDRAYTQYF	TGTGCCAGTAGTATAGATGACAGGGCCTATACGCAGTATTTT
.	TRBV19	TRBJ1-1	.	13	CASSQGLSTEAFF	TGTGCCAGTAGTCAGGGGTTGAGCACTGAAGCTTTCTTT
.	TRBV19	TRBJ1-1	.	12	CASSIRTSEAFF	TGTGCCAGTAGTATTCGGACCTCTGAAGCTTTCTTT
.	TRBV6-2/TRBV6-3	TRBJ2-5	TRBD1	17	CASSSSPDRGFRETQYF	TGTGCCAGCAGTTCCTCTCCCGACAGGGGGTTTCGGGAGACCCAGTACTTC
.	TRBV28	TRBJ2-7	TRBD2	14	CASTTAGGTYEQYF	TGTGCCAGCACCACGGCCGGGGGGACCTACGAGCAGTACTTC
.	TRBV29-1	TRBJ1-3	.	13	CSAEEGAGNTIYF	TGCAGCGCAGAGGAAGGAGCTGGAAACACCATATATTTT
.	TRBV5-4	TRBJ2-7	.	12	CASSRDGYEQYF	TGTGCCAGCAGCCGCGACGGCTACGAGCAGTACTTC
.	TRBV5-1	TRBJ1-1	.	14	CASSTQGKNTEAFF	TGCGCCAGCAGCACACAGGGAAAGAACACTGAAGCTTTCTTT
.	TRBV5-1	TRBJ1-2	TRBD1	18	CASSLVGDVADRANGYTF	TGCGCCAGCAGCTTGGTGGGAGATGTGGCGGACAGGGCGAATGGCTACACCTTC
.	TRBV7-6	TRBJ2-7	.	18	CAASGVGGEQREYYEQYF	TGTGCCGCCTCTGGGGTGGGCGGGGAACAACGAGAGTACTACGAGCAGTACTTC
.	TRBV19	TRBJ1-2	.	14	CASSRDTALYGYTF	TGTGCCAGTAGTAGGGACACCGCTCTCTATGGCTACACCTTC
.	TRBV3-1/TRBV3-2	TRBJ1-2	.	15	CASSQAWQGFYGYTF	TGTGCCAGCAGTCAAGCTTGGCAGGGTTTTTATGGCTACACCTTC
.	TRBV24-1	TRBJ1-2	.	12	CATSQGNAGYTF	TGTGCCACCAGTCAGGGGAACGCTGGCTACACCTTC
once	TRBV10-3	TRBJ1-6	.	14	CAISFPRVGSPLHF	TGTGCCATCAGTTTCCCCAGGGTCGGGTCACCCCTCCACTTT
.	TRBV15	TRBJ2-7	TRBD2	15	CATSKERGGIGEQYF	TGTGCCACCAGCAAGGAGCGGGGGGGCATCGGCGAGCAGTACTTC
.	TRBV24-1	TRBJ1-2	.	11	CATSDGYGYTF	TGTGCCACCAGTGATGGTTATGGCTACACCTTC